The clone carrying this TCR beta chain has ten or more counts. Antigen: not known. Overall study findings and caveats: Tumor Treg TCRs overlapped most with tumor naive CD4+ cells. Whole repertoires were not studied in the larger cohort, only one V-J beta rearrangement. The TCR gene usage of tumor memory CD4+ T cells clustered together with blood and lymph node memory CD4+ cells and with lymph node naive CD4+ cells.

Semi-nested PCR with Nested Universal Primer A followed constant-region reverse priming of full-length variable regions. TCRdb re-derived calls from the 5' RACE reads in MiXCR, one entry per CDR3 protein. The profile shows tens of thousands of distinct CDR3 sequences, 25% to 30% of them singletons. The CDR3 is 16 residues long. The ends lost 3 bases at V and 7 bases at J; junction bases unmatched: 11. The sorted Tregs were CD4+CD25+CD127-/low cells. This chain uses TRBV12-3 or TRBV12-4 with TRBJ2-1; TRBD2 aligns across 8 bases. Sequenced: tumor-infiltrating Tregs sorted from the breast tumor. The clonotype comes from a female donor with breast cancer. The CDR3: CASSLRPSGSVNEQFF. CDR3 DNA sequence: TGTGCCAGCAGTTTGCGACCTAGCGGGTCGGTTAATGAGCAGTTCTTC.